This record covers a single T cell receptor (beta chain). Building of the TCR beta libraries involved iRepertoire HTBI primers and Arm-PCR of CDR3 regions. TCRdb reprocessed the multiplex PCR reads with MiXCR, giving one entry per CDR3 protein. The sample has about 330,000 distinct CDR3 sequences, around 15% seen once. The data were taken from a study of regulatory T cells in long-lasting Graves disease. The V gene lost 3 bases and the J gene lost 0 bases, with 9 bases spanning the gap. This CDR3 is 15 amino acids long. Germline V gene data show CDR1 as SNHLY and CDR2 as FYNNEI. The time point here: newly diagnosed GD, antithyroid drugs for less than 3 months. The authors made the TCR library using RNA they extracted from PBMCs. Separately, the same data were catalogued under a study of T cells in Graves' hyperthyroidism and ophthalmopathy.

The sequence came from a woman under 30 with Graves disease. This sequence joins TRBV2 and TRBJ1-3, with D possibly matching TRBD1 (5 bases). The source material was peripheral blood mononuclear cells (PBMCs), sampled at new diagnosis, from a patient treated with antithyroid drugs. The CDR3 loop is CASSDRGDSGNTIYF. CDR3 bases: TGTGCCAGCAGTGACCGGGGCGACTCTGGAAACACCATATATTTT.